The TCR beta chain under discussion was sequenced for a study of blood T cell repertoires in COVID-19. Study information: COVID-19 samples from acute and convalescent phases originated in the United States, Italy and Spain.

This CDR3 has 17 amino acids. Germline assignment: CDR1 KGHSH and CDR2 LQKENI. The V end was cut by 1 base, the J end by 2 bases, with 14 bases between. In the original workflow: Reference gene primers were amplified, and this amplification served to estimate nucleated cell counts. Clones were sequenced by immunoSEQ multiplex PCR, and TCRdb holds only the in-frame ones, with some missing. The DNA was the basis for D and trimming; V, J and clone size are from that table. The sample yields 180,000 or so clones, approximately 80% seen once. In Seattle, patients joined the study during active infection and were tracked longitudinally.

The clonotype originates from a woman in her thirties or forties with COVID-19, enrolled during active disease. This chain connects TRBV18 to TRBJ2-2, with D tentatively TRBD1 (6 bases). Input material: peripheral blood. The CDR3 here is CASSPRPPGQNTGELFF. CDR3 coding DNA: TGTGCCAGCTCACCACGTCCGCCGGGACAAAACACCGGGGAGCTGTTTTTT.